The clone carrying this T cell receptor (beta chain) appeared a few times. One entry per CDR3 protein results from TCRdb running MiXCR on the RT-PCR reads. The data hold about 620,000 distinct CDR3 sequences, with about 10% observed a single time. The data derive from a study of response to subunit inactivated influenza vaccine. This sample was also put to use in a study of T cells expressing NK-cell markers. According to that study: Synthesis of TCR beta cDNA relied on 5'RACE template switching carrying UMIs. Six or seven donors carried dominant NKG2C+ clonotypes that made up roughly 1.0-7.5% of their CD8+ T cells.

This clonotype was sampled from a man over 45 who received an inactivated influenza vaccine. Material: PBMCs from blood, obtained on the day of vaccination.

The CDR3 spells CASSAGVIGNTQYF. The CDR3 DNA is TGTGCCAGTAGTGCGGGGGTTATCGGGAATACGCAGTATTTT. The chain is built from TRBV19 and TRBJ2-3; 7 bases line up with TRBD2. J was trimmed by 7 bases and V by 5 bases; bases with no gene match: 9. This CDR3 contains 14 residues. Germline lookup yields CDR1 LNHDA and CDR2 SQIVND (reference sequence).